This TCR beta chain emerged from a study of blood T cells in healthy people across ages. Findings of the study overall: Diversity of TCR beta correlated strongly with naive T cell percentage.

Germline V lookup: CDR1 MNHNY, CDR2 SVGAGI (reference sequence). V dropped 7 bases and J dropped 4 bases, with 15 bases sitting between them. There are 14 residues in the CDR3. The use of a sample-barcoded 5' primer and a J-beta primer mix characterized a second PCR of roughly 6 to 12 cycles. MiXCR, run by TCRdb on the 5' RACE reads, gives a single entry per CDR3 protein. The sample includes over 1,500,000 distinct CDR3 sequences, just under 50% of them seen just once. A word on this clonotype: Its antigen remains unidentified.

The chain is built from TRBV6-6 and TRBJ2-3, with D possibly called TRBD1 or TRBD2 (5 bases each). The sequencing input was blood. The sequence was obtained from a woman in her thirties or forties in good health. The CDR3 spells CASKGTQGADTQYF. CDR3 DNA: TGTGCCAGCAAGGGGACCCAAGGTGCAGATACGCAGTATTTT.